This TCR beta chain was observed in a study of cytomegalovirus exposure and HLA in healthy donors. Regarding the study as a whole: Per a later analysis, approximately 16,000 TCR beta sequences showed association with HLA alleles at 0.05 false discovery rate. Rarity held for most TCR sequences, but there were some public TCRs that occurred in many donors.

Trimming pared 1 base from V and 3 bases from J, leaving 11 bases between. In germline, CDR1 is MNHNS, CDR2 SASEGT. This CDR3 region has 15 residues. Primers included in the PCR were 60 Vbeta and 13 Jbeta primers. Data came from immunoSEQ multiplex PCR; TCRdb stores just in-frame clones and leaves some out. The sample lists 120,000 to 150,000 clones; nearly 80% were seen once. The sample holds a few counts of this clone. The target antigen is unknown. The chain carries TRBV6-1 and TRBJ2-3; perhaps TRBD1 as D (5 bases). The sequenced sample consisted of PBMCs. The receptor was derived from a young woman in good health and CMV-seronegative. CDR3 bases: TGTGCCAGCAGTGAAGACAGGATTAGGACAGATACGCAGTATTTT. This sequence encodes CASSEDRIRTDTQYF.